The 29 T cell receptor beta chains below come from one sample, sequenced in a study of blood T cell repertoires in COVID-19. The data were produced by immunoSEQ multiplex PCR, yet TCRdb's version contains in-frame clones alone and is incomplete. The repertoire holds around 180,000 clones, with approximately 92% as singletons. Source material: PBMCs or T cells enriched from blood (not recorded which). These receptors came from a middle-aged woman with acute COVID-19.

As DNA, the CDR3 is TGTGCCAGCAGGTGGGGACTCTATGGCTACACCTTC. Protein product: CASRWGLYGYTF. The chain carries TRBV6-5 and TRBJ1-2, with D possibly being TRBD1 (5 bases). CDR3 length: 12 amino acids. The germline CDR1 and CDR2 sequences are MNHEY and SVGAGI. Trimming removed 6 bases at V and 4 bases at J, with 9 bases between.

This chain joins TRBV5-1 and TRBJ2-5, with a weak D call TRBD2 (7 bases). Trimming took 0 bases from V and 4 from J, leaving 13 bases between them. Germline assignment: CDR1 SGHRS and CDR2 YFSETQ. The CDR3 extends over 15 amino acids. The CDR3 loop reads CASSLEGGTLETQYF. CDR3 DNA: TGCGCCAGCAGCTTGGAGGGGGGGACCCTAGAGACCCAGTACTTC.

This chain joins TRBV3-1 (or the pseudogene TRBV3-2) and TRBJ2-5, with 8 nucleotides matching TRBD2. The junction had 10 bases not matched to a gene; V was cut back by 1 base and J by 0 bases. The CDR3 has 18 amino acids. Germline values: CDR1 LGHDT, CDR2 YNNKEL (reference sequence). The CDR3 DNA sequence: TGTGCCAGCAGCCAAGGTGGGCTAGCGGGCACGTACCAAGAGACCCAGTACTTC. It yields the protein CASSQGGLAGTYQETQYF.

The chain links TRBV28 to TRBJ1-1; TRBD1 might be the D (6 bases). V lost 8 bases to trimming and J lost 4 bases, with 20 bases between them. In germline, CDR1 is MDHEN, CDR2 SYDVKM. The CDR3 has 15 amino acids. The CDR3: CASLETDRFFTEAFF. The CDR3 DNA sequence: TGTGCCAGCCTAGAGACTGACAGGTTCTTCACTGAAGCTTTCTTT.

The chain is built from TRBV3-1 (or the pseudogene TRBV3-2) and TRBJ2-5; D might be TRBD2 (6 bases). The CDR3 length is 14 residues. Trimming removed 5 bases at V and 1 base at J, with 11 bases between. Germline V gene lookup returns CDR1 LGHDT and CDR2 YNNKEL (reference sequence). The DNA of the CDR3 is TGTGCCAGCAGCGGCGGGGCGGCCCAAGAGACCCAGTACTTC. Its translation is CASSGGAAQETQYF.

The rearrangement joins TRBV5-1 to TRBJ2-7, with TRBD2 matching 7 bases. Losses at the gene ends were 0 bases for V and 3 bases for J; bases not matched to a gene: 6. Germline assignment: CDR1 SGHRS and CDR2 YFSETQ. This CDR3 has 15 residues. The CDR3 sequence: CASSLAEGGIYEQYF. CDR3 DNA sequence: TGCGCCAGCAGCTTGGCAGAGGGAGGGATCTACGAGCAGTACTTC.

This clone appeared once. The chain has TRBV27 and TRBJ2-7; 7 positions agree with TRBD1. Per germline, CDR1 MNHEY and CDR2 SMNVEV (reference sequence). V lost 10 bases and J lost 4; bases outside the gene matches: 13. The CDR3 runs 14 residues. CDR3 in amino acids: CATRKPGQSYEQYF. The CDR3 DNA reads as TGTGCCACAAGAAAACCGGGACAGAGTTACGAGCAGTACTTC.

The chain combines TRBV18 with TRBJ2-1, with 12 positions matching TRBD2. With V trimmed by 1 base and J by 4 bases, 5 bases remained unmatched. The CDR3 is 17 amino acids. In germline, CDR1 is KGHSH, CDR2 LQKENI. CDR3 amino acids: CASSPQRTSGAYNEQFF. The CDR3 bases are TGTGCCAGCTCACCACAAAGGACTAGCGGGGCTTACAATGAGCAGTTCTTC. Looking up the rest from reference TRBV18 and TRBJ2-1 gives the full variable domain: NAGVMQNPRHLVRRRGQEARLRCSPMKGHSHVYWYRQLPEEGLKFMVYLQKENIIDESGMPKERFSAEFPKEGPSILRIQQVVRGDSAAYFCASSPQRTSGAYNEQFFGPGTRLTVL.

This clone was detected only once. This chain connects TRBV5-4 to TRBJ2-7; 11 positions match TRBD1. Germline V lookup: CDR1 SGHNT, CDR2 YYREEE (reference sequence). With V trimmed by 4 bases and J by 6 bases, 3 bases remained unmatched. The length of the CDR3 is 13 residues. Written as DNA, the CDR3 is TGTGCCAGCAGCCCGGGACAGGGGGGCGAGCAGTACTTC. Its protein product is CASSPGQGGEQYF. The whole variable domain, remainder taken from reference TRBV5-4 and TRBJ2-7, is ETGVTQSPTHLIKTRGQQVTLRCSSQSGHNTVSWYQQALGQGPQFIFQYYREEENGRGNFPPRFSGLQFPNYSSELNVNALELDDSALYLCASSPGQGGEQYFGPGTRLTVT.

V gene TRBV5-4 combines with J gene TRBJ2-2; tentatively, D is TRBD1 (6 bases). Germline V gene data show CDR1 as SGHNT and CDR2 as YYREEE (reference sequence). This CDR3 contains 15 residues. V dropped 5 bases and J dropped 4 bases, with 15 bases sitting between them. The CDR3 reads CASRQWTAGTGELFF. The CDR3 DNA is TGTGCCAGCAGACAATGGACAGCCGGCACCGGGGAGCTGTTTTTT.

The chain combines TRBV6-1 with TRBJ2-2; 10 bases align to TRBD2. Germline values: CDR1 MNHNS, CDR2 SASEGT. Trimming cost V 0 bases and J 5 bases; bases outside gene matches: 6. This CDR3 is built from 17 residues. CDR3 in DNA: TGTGCCAGCAGTGAAGCTTACCTAGCGGGGGTTACCGGGGAGCTGTTTTTT. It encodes CASSEAYLAGVTGELFF.

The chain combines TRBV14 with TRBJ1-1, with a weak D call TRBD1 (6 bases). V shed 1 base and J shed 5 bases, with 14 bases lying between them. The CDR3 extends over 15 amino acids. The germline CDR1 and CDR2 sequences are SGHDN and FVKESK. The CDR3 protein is CASSQGRGQLTEAFF. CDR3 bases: TGTGCCAGCAGCCAAGGGCGGGGGCAATTAACTGAAGCTTTCTTT.

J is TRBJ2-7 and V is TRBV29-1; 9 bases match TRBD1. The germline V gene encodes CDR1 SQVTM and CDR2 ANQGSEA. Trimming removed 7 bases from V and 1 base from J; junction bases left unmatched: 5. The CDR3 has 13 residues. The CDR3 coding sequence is TGCAGCGCAGGACAGGGGCTATCCTACGAGCAGTACTTC. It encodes CSAGQGLSYEQYF.

In DNA form, the CDR3 reads TGTGCCAGCAGAGCCGGGACAGTGAACACTGAAGCTTTCTTT. It encodes CASRAGTVNTEAFF. The chain has TRBV6-5 and TRBJ1-1; 7 bases agree with TRBD1. From germline, CDR1 is MNHEY and CDR2 SVGAGI. The CDR3 is 14 residues long. The J segment lost 0 bases and the V segment lost 6 bases, leaving 4 bases of the junction unmatched.

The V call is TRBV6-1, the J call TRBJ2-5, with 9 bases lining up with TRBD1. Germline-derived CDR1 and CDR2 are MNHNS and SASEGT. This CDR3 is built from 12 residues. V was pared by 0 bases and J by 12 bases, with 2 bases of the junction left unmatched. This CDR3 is CASSEAGQGKYF. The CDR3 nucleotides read TGTGCCAGCAGTGAAGCGGGACAGGGAAAGTACTTC.

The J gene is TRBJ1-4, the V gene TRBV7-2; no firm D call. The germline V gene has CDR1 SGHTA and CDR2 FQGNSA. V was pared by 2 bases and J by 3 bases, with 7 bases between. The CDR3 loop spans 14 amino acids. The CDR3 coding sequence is TGTGCCAGCAGCTTACAGGTTGCTAATGAAAAACTGTTTTTT. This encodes CASSLQVANEKLFF.

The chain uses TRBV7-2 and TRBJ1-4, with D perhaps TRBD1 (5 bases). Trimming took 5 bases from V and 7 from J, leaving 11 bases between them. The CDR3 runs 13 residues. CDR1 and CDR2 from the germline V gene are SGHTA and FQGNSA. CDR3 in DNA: TGTGCCAGCAGCAAGGGACTTTTTGAAAAACTGTTTTTT. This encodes CASSKGLFEKLFF.

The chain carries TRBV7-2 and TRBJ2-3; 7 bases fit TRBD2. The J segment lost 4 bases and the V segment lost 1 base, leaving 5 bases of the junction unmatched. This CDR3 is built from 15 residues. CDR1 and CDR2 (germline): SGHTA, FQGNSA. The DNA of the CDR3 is TGTGCCAGCAGCTTAGTGGGAGGGAGGTCAGATACGCAGTATTTT. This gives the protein CASSLVGGRSDTQYF.

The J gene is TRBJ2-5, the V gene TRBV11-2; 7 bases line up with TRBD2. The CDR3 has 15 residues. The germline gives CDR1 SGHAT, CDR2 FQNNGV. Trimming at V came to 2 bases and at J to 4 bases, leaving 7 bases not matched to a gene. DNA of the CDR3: TGTGCCAGCAGCTTACCGGGGGGACTTAGAGAGACCCAGTACTTC. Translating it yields CASSLPGGLRETQYF.

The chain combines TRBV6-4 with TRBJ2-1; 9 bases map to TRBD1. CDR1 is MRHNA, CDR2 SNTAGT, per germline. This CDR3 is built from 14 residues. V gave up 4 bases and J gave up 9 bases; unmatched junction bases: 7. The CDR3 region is CASSAAGQGGEQFF. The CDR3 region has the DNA TGTGCCAGCAGTGCCGCGGGACAGGGTGGTGAGCAGTTCTTC.

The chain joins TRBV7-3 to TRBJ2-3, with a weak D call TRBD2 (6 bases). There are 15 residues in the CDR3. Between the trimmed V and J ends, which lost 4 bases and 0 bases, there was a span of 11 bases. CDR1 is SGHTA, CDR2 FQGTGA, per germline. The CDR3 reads CASSSYGLSTDTQYF. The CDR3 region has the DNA TGTGCCAGCAGCTCCTATGGACTAAGCACAGATACGCAGTATTTT.

CDR3 in DNA: TGTGCCAGCCGGGACAGGGTCGCAGATACGCAGTATTTT. This encodes CASRDRVADTQYF. The chain combines TRBV6-5 with TRBJ2-3, with 9 bases fitting TRBD1. Losses at the gene ends were 8 bases for V and 4 bases for J; bases not matched to a gene: 4. Germline CDR1 and CDR2: MNHEY and SVGAGI. CDR3 length: 13 amino acids.

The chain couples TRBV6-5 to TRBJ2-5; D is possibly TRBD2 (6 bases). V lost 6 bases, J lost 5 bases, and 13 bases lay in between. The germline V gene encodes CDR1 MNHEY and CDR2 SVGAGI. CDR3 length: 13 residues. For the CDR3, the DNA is TGTGCCAGCAGCTCGCGGGGTTGGGAGACCCAGTACTTC. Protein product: CASSSRGWETQYF.

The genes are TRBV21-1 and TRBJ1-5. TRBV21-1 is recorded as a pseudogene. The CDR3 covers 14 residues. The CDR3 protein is CASSKSPVNQPQHF. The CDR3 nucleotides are TGTGCCAGCAGCAAGTCCCCGGTCAATCAGCCCCAGCATTTT.

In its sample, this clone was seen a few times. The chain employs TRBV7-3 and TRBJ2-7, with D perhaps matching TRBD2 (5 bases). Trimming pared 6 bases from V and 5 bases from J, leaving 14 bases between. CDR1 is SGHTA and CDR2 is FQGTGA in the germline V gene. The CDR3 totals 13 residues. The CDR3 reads CASSNDGSHEQYF. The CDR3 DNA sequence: TGTGCCAGCAGTAATGATGGGAGCCACGAGCAGTACTTC.

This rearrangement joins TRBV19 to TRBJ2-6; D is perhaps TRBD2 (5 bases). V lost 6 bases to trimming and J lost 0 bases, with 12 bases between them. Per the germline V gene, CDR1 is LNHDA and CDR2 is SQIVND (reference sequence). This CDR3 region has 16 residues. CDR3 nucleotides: TGTGCCAGTAGGAATAGCGAACGCTCTGGGGCCAACGTCCTGACTTTC. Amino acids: CASRNSERSGANVLTF.

The CDR3, as DNA: TGTGCCAGCAGTTACCAGGGTCCGGAAAAACTGTTTTTT. Translated, it gives CASSYQGPEKLFF. V usage is TRBV6-5 and J usage is TRBJ1-4, with a tentative D call TRBD1 (5 bases). V lost 2 bases to trimming and J lost 8 bases, with 9 bases between them. The CDR3 runs to 13 residues. The germline V gene has CDR1 MNHEY and CDR2 SVGAGI.

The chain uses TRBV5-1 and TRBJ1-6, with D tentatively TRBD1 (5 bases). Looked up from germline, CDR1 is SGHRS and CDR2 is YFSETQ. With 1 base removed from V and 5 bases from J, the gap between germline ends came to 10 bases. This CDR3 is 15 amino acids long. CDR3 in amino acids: CASSLNPGNNSPLHF. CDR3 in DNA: TGCGCCAGCAGCTTGAACCCAGGGAATAATTCACCCCTCCACTTT.

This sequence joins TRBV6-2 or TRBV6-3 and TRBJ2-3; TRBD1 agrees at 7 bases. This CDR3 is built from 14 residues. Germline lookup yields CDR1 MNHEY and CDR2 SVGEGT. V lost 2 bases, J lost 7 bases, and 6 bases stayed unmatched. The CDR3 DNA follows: TGTGCCAGCAGTTACGGACAGGCCCCGAATACGCAGTATTTT. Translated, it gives CASSYGQAPNTQYF.